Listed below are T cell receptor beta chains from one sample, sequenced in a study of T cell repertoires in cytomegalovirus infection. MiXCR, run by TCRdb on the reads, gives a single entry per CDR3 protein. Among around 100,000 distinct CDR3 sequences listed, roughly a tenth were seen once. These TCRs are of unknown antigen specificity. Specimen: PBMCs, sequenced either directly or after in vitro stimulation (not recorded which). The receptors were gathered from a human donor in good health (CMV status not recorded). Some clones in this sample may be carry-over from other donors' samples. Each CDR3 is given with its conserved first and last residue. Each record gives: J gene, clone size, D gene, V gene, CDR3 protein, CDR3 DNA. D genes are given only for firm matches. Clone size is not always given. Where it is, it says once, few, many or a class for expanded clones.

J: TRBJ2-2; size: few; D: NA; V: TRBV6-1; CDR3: CASSGVGGPGELFF; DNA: TGTGCCAGCAGTGGAGTAGGCGGGCCCGGGGAGCTGTTTTTT
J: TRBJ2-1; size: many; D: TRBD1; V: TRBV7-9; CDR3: CASSLVSRTGVDEQFF; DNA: TGTGCCAGCAGCTTAGTTTCTAGGACAGGGGTAGATGAGCAGTTCTTC
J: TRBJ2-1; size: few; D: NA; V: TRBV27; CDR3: CASYGGQGSYNEQFF; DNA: TGTGCCAGCTACGGAGGGCAGGGGTCCTACAATGAGCAGTTCTTC
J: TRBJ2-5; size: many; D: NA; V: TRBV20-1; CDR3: CSARNPGMQETQYF; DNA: TGCAGTGCTAGAAACCCGGGTATGCAAGAGACCCAGTACTTC
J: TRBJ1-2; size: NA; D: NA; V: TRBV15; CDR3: CATREGISYTF; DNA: TGTGCCACCAGAGAAGGGATCAGCTACACCTTC
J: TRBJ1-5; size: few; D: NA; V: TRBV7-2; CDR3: CASSSGLSNQPQHF; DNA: TGTGCCAGCAGCTCGGGGCTTAGCAATCAGCCCCAGCATTTT
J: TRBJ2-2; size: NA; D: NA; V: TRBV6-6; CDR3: CASSYTTGELFF; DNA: TGTGCCAGCAGTTACACAACCGGGGAGCTGTTTTTT
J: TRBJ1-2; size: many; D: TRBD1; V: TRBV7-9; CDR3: CASSRQGFYGYTF; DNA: TGTGCCAGCAGCAGACAGGGTTTCTATGGCTACACCTTC
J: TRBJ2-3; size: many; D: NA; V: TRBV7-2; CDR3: CASSSPRGEGTSTDTQYF; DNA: TGTGCCAGCAGCTCCCCCCGAGGAGAGGGAACTAGCACAGATACGCAGTATTTT
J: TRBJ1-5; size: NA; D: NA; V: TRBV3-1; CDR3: CASSQASNQPQHF; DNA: TGTGCCAGCAGCCAAGCTAGCAATCAGCCCCAGCATTTT
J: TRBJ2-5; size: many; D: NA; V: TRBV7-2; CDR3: CASSFSRGETQYF; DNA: TGTGCCAGCAGCTTCTCTAGGGGAGAGACCCAGTACTTC
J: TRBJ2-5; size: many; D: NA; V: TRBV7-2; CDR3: CASSPPGRNQETQYF; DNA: TGTGCCAGCAGCCCTCCCGGGAGAAACCAAGAGACCCAGTACTTC
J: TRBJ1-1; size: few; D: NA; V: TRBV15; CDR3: CATSRLLTGLRNTEAFF; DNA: TGTGCCACCAGCAGACTCCTTACGGGACTCAGGAACACTGAAGCTTTCTTT
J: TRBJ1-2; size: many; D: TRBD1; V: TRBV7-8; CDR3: CASSLKPRGTELGYTF; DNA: TGTGCCAGCAGCTTAAAGCCTCGCGGGACAGAATTGGGCTACACCTTC
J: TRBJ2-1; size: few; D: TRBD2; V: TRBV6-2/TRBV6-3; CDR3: CASSSKGLAGDSHEQFF; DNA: TGTGCCAGCAGTTCTAAGGGACTAGCGGGAGATAGCCATGAGCAGTTCTTC
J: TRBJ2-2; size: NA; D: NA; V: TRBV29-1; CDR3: CSVEIEGDTGELFF; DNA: TGCAGCGTTGAAATAGAGGGGGACACCGGGGAGCTGTTTTTT
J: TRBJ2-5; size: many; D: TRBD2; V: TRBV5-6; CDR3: CASSKGLAGQETQYF; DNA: TGTGCCAGCAGCAAGGGACTAGCGGGCCAAGAGACCCAGTACTTC
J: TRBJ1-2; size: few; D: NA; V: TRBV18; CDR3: CASSPVQEKGGYTF; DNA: TGTGCCAGCTCACCAGTCCAGGAGAAAGGAGGCTACACCTTC
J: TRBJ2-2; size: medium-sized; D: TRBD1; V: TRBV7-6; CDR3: CASSLAEPRPGTGHRSRTGELFF; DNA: TGTGCCAGCAGCTTAGCCGAACCTCGGCCCGGGACAGGACACAGGAGCCGCACCGGGGAGCTGTTTTTT
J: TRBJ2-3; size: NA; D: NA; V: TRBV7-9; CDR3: CASSFDGSRGDTQYF; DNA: TGTGCCAGCAGCTTCGACGGGAGTCGTGGAGATACGCAGTATTTT
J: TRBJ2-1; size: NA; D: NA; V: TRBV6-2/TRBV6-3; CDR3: CASSLFGDNEQFF; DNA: TGTGCCAGCAGTCTCTTTGGGGACAATGAGCAGTTCTTC
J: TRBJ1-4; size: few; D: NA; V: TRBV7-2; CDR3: CASSWDDEKLFF; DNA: TGTGCCAGCAGCTGGGACGACGAAAAACTGTTTTTT
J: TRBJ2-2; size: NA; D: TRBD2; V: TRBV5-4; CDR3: CASSSPGAGAVTGELFF; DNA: TGTGCCAGCAGCTCCCCCGGAGCGGGAGCGGTAACCGGGGAGCTGTTTTTT
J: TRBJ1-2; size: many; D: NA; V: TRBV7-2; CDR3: CASSLGAGGYTF; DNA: TGTGCCAGCAGCTTAGGTGCAGGGGGCTACACCTTC
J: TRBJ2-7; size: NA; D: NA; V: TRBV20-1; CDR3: CSARNPISYEQYF; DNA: TGCAGTGCCCGAAACCCAATTTCCTACGAGCAGTACTTC
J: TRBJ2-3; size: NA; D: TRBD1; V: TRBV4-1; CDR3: CASSLELRTGGTDTQYF; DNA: TGCGCCAGCAGCCTCGAATTGAGGACAGGGGGCACAGATACGCAGTATTTT
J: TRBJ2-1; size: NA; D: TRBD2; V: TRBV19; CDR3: CASSIKGLAGLTFYNEQFF; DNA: TGTGCCAGTAGTATAAAAGGACTAGCGGGCCTCACATTCTACAATGAGCAGTTCTTC
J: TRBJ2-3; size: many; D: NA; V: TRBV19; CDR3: CASSRAVGPGGTQYF; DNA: TGTGCCAGTAGTCGGGCAGTCGGACCTGGGGGTACGCAGTATTTT
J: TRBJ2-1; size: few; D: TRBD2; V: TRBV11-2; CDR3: CASSFGEGLREQFF; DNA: TGTGCCAGCAGCTTTGGGGAGGGGCTGAGGGAGCAGTTCTTC
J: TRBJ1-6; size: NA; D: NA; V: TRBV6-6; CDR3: CASSQNTVGLHF; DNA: TGTGCCAGCAGTCAAAACACGGTCGGCCTCCACTTT
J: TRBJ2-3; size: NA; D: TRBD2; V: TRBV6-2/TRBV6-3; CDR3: CAASGSTDTQYF; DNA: TGTGCTGCTAGCGGCAGCACAGATACGCAGTATTTT
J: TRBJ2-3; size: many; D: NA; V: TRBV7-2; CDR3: CASSPTREDTQYF; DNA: TGTGCCAGCAGCCCAACCAGAGAAGATACGCAGTATTTT
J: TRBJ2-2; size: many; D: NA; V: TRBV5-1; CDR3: CASSLLGVGELFF; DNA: TGCGCCAGCAGCTTGCTGGGCGTCGGGGAGCTGTTTTTT
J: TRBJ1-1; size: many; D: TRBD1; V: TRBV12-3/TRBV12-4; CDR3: CASRRGTGRNTEAFF; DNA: TGTGCCAGCAGGAGGGGGACAGGGCGAAACACTGAAGCTTTCTTT
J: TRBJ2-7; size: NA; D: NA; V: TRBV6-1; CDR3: CASSRQEQYF; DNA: TGTGCCAGCAGTCGGCAGGAGCAGTACTTC
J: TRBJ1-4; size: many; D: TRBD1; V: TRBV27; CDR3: CASSSTGDEKLFF; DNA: TGTGCCAGCAGTTCGACAGGGGATGAAAAACTGTTTTTT
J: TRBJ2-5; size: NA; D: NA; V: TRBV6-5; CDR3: CASSSRGAAQYF; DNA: TGTGCCAGCAGTTCTAGGGGGGCGGCCCAGTACTTC
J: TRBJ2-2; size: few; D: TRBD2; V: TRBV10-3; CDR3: CAISVGTSLNTGELFF; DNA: TGTGCCATCAGTGTCGGGACTAGCCTGAACACCGGGGAGCTGTTTTTT
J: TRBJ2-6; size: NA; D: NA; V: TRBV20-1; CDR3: CSARETLSGANVLTF; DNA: TGCAGTGCTAGAGAAACTCTCTCTGGGGCCAACGTCCTGACTTTC
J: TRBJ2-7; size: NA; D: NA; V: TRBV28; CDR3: CASSLPPGLGYEQYF; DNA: TGTGCCAGCAGTTTACCCCCAGGGTTAGGTTACGAGCAGTACTTC
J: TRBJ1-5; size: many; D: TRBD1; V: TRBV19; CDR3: CASSMGSGQGAQPQHF; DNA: TGTGCCAGTAGTATGGGGTCGGGACAGGGGGCGCAGCCCCAGCATTTT